This entry describes one TCR beta chain. Its matching antigen is unknown. The sample is drawn from a study of cytomegalovirus exposure and HLA in healthy donors. The CDR3 loop spans 13 amino acids. Germline CDR1 reads SQVTM; CDR2 reads ANQGSEA. V shed 7 bases and J 8 bases; nucleotides not matched to a gene: 9. Study findings and constraints: There were several of the most significant clusters that appeared linked to common viral pathogens in a later analysis. Sequencing artifact likely explains a cluster of highly shared sequence variants. More than 15,000 TCR beta sequences were associated with HLA alleles at 0.05 false discovery rate in a later analysis.

Primers: 60 Vbeta forward and 13 Jbeta reverse. Under the authors' procedure: An analysis that came later counted 80 million or so unique TCR beta chains, approximately 11 million shared. Produced via immunoSEQ multiplex PCR; TCRdb's table is partial and in-frame only. V and J calls and clone size come straight from that table; D and trimming were deduced from the DNA. Found here are fewer than 150,000 clones, around 73% of them singletons; the top ten hold approximately 1.2%. This clonotype was obtained from a man aged 50-59 years in good health and CMV-seronegative. The sample comprised PBMCs. The V call is TRBV29-1, the J call TRBJ2-4; TRBD1 aligns across 9 bases. CDR3 in DNA: TGCAGCGCACGACAGGGGGGTCAGGACATTCAGTACTTC. Translated, it gives CSARQGGQDIQYF.